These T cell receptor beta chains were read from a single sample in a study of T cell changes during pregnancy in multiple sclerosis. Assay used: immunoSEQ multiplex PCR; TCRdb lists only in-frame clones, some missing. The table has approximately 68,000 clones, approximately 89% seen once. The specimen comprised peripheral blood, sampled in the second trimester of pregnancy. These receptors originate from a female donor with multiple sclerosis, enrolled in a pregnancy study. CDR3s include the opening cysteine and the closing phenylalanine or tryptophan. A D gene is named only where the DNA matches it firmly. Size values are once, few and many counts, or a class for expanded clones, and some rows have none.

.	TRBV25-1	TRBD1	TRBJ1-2	TGTGCCAGCAGTTCTCCGCAGGGGGCGAGTGGCTACACCTTC	CASSSPQGASGYTF
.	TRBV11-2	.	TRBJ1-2	TGTGCCAGCAGCGACCACAGGGTGTATGGCTACACCTTC	CASSDHRVYGYTF
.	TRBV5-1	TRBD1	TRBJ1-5	TGCGCCAGCAGCCCAGGACAGGGGGCCGGGCCCCAGCATTTT	CASSPGQGAGPQHF
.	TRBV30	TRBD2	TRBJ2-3	TGTGCCTGGAGTGCCGGGAGACTAGCGGTGACCCCGGATACGCAGTATTTT	CAWSAGRLAVTPDTQYF
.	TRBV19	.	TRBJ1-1	TGTGCCAGTAGTATCGAAGGGGGCACTGAAGCTTTCTTT	CASSIEGGTEAFF
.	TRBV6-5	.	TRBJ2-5	TGTGCCAGCAGGGCCAGGGGCCCGGGGGAGACCCAGTACTTC	CASRARGPGETQYF
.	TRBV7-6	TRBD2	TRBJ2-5	TGTGCCAGCAGCTTGCGACTAGCTTCTGAGACCCAGTACTTC	CASSLRLASETQYF
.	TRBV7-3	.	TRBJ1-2	TGTGCCAGCAGCTTAAATTCAGGGAATGGCTACACCTTC	CASSLNSGNGYTF
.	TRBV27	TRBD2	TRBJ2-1	TGTGCCAGCAGGTACGGGGCGGGGGTATACAATGAGCAGTTCTTC	CASRYGAGVYNEQFF
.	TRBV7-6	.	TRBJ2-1	TGTGCCAGCAGCTTAGGGTCTGCTGGGGGCCCTTACTACAATGAGCAGTTCTTC	CASSLGSAGGPYYNEQFF
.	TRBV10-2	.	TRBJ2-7	TGCGCCAGCAGTGAGAATGGGCGCGGGGGCCAATACGAGCAGTACTTC	CASSENGRGGQYEQYF
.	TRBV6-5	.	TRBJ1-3	TGTGCCAGCAGCCCCGTCGGGGGTGCTGGAAACACCATATATTTT	CASSPVGGAGNTIYF
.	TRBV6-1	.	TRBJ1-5	TGTGCCAGCAGTGAAGGGGCAGTTAATCAGCCCCAGCATTTT	CASSEGAVNQPQHF
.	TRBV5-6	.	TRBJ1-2	TGTGCCAGCAGCCAAAACTATGGCTACACCTTC	CASSQNYGYTF
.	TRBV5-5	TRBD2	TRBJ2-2	TGTGCCAGCAGCTTGGAAGCGGGGCCCGGGGAGCTGTTTTTT	CASSLEAGPGELFF
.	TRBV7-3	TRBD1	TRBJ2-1	TGTGCCAGCTCTATAAGGGGGCTGTGGAATGAGCAGTTCTTC	CASSIRGLWNEQFF
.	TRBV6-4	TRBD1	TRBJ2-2	TGTGCCAGCAAGGGACAGCCGAACACCGGGGAGCTGTTTTTT	CASKGQPNTGELFF
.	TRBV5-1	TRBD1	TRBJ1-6	TGCGCCAGCAGCAGGACCGGGACAGGGATTTCACCCCTCCACTTT	CASSRTGTGISPLHF
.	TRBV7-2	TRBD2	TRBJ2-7	TGTGCCAGCAGCCCTGGGACTAGCGCATACTACGAGCAGTACTTC	CASSPGTSAYYEQYF
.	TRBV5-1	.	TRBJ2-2	TGCGCCAGCAGCCCGGCGGCACAAACATCGAACACCGGGGAGCTGTTTTTT	CASSPAAQTSNTGELFF
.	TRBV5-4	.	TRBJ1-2	TGTGCCAGCAGCTTGGTAGAGGGCGTTGACTATGGCTACACCTTC	CASSLVEGVDYGYTF
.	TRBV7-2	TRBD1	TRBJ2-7	TGTGCCAGCAGCTCAGGGGGTATTTCCTACGAGCAGTACTTC	CASSSGGISYEQYF
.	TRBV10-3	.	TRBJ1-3	TGTGCCATCAGTGAGCAACAGGGAAGGAGCTCTGGAAACACCATATATTTT	CAISEQQGRSSGNTIYF
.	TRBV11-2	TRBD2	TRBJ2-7	TGTGCCAGCAGCTTAGTCCGGGCGGGAGGGACCTACGAGCAGTACTTC	CASSLVRAGGTYEQYF
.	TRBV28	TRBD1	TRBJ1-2	TGTGCCAGCAGTTTACGAGGACAGGTCTATGGCTACACCTTC	CASSLRGQVYGYTF
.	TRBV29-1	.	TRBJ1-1	TGCAGCGTTGTCCCAGGCTTTATGAACACTGAAGCTTTCTTT	CSVVPGFMNTEAFF
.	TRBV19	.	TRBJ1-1	TGTGCCAGTAGGCGGGGGTCCGTGAACACTGAAGCTTTCTTT	CASRRGSVNTEAFF
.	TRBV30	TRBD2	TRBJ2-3	TGTGCCTGGAGTGTACTGGGAGCGGGAGGTTCCTTACGCACAGATACGCAGTATTTT	CAWSVLGAGGSLRTDTQYF
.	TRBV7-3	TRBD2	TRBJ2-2	TGTGCCAGCAGCTTATTAGCGGGGGTGTTAGCCGGGGAGCTGTTTTTT	CASSLLAGVLAGELFF
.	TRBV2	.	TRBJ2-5	TGTGCCAGCAGTCGACGACAGGTGGTGGACCAGTACTTC	CASSRRQVVDQYF
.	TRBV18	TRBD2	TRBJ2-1	TGTGCCAGCTCCCCCTTCCGGGGGGGAGTGAAAAAAGTGAATGAGCAGTTCTTC	CASSPFRGGVKKVNEQFF
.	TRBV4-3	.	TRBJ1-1	TGCGCCAGCAGCCAAGCTCTTGACTACACTGAAGCTTTCTTT	CASSQALDYTEAFF
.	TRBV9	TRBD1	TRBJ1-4	TGTGCCAGCAGCGTCTCGGGACAGGGTTCGGCTAATGAAAAACTGTTTTTT	CASSVSGQGSANEKLFF
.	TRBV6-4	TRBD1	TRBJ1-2	TGTGCCAGCAGGGCGGGACAGGCGGGGGATGGCTACACCTTC	CASRAGQAGDGYTF
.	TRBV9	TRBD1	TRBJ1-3	TGTGCCAGCAGCGTAGCTAGACAGGGGAGCTCTGGAAACACCATATATTTT	CASSVARQGSSGNTIYF
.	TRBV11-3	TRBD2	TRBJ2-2	TGTGCCAGCAGCAAGACTAGCGGGAGTCTCACCGGGGAGCTGTTTTTT	CASSKTSGSLTGELFF
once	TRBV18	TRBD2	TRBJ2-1	TGTGCCAGCTCACCACCGGGACTAGCTCTGTTCCATGAGCAGTTCTTC	CASSPPGLALFHEQFF
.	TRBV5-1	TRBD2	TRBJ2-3	TGCGCCAGCAGCTTCCGCGGGGGGGCGGTGGATACGCAGTATTTT	CASSFRGGAVDTQYF
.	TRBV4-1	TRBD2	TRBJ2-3	TGCGCCAGCAGCCAAGGGACTAGCCCAGGGACAGATACGCAGTATTTT	CASSQGTSPGTDTQYF
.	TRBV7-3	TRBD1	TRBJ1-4	TGTGCCAGCAGCGCCACAGGGGCGACTAATGAAAAACTGTTTTTT	CASSATGATNEKLFF